This TCR beta chain appears in the sequencing data of a study of blood T cell repertoires in COVID-19. Overall study: Sites in the United States, Italy and Spain provided acute and convalescent COVID-19 samples. PBMCs, B-cell-depleted T cells, or T cells provided the cDNA or gDNA that made up the material.

Assay: immunoSEQ multiplex PCR; the TCRdb copy retains only in-frame clones and omits some. Among some 350,000 clones listed, more than 70% were seen once. After removal of 3 bases from V and 4 bases from J, the junction contained 9 bases not matched to a gene. Per the germline V gene, CDR1 is KGHSH and CDR2 is LQKENI. This CDR3 has 17 residues. The sequence was obtained from a woman aged 25 to 39 who had recovered from COVID-19. The genes are TRBV18 and TRBJ1-4, with TRBD1 matching 9 bases. The specimen sequenced was PBMCs or T cells enriched from blood (not recorded which). The CDR3 sequence: CASSPSPGQGSNEKLFF. In DNA, the CDR3 is TGTGCCAGCTCACCTTCTCCGGGACAGGGAAGTAATGAAAAACTGTTTTTT.